Below, 23 T cell receptor beta chains from the same sample are listed, as sequenced in a study of control samples from healthy donors and cancer patients. The repertoire was sequenced with immunoSEQ multiplex PCR; TCRdb's copy has only in-frame clones and lacks some. This sample has 55,000 to 75,000 clones, with around 87% found just once. The sample was PBMCs. Source of these receptors: a woman in her 50s with head and neck cancer.

The sample holds a few counts of this clone. The rearrangement joins TRBV7-9 to TRBJ1-6; no firm D call. This CDR3 region has 14 residues. Germline CDR1 and CDR2: SEHNR and FQNEAQ (reference sequence). Trimming cost V 0 bases and J 10 bases, with 10 bases left between them. The CDR3 spells CASSLAGYQSPLHF. DNA for the CDR3: TGTGCCAGCAGCTTAGCGGGGTATCAATCACCCCTCCACTTT.

V gene TRBV4-1 combines with J gene TRBJ2-3; TRBD2 agrees at 7 bases. Trimming at V came to 2 bases and at J to 3 bases, leaving 8 bases not matched to a gene. CDR1 is MGHRA, CDR2 YSYEKL, per germline. This CDR3 is 16 amino acids long. Here the CDR3 reads CASSQHTSVGTDTQYF. CDR3 DNA: TGCGCCAGCAGCCAACATACTAGCGTTGGGACAGATACGCAGTATTTT.

The V and J genes are TRBV21-1 and TRBJ1-1. TRBV21-1 corresponds to a pseudogene. The CDR3 sequence is 15 residues long. DNA for the CDR3: TGTGCCAGCAGCAAACGACTACCTGGGAACACTGAAGCTTTCTTT. Protein: CASSKRLPGNTEAFF.

V is TRBV5-1 and J is TRBJ1-6; D might be TRBD1 (5 bases). Germline lookup yields CDR1 SGHRS and CDR2 YFSETQ. The length of the CDR3 is 16 residues. V lost 2 bases and J 0 bases, leaving 9 bases between the germline ends. CDR3 bases: TGCGCCAGCAGCTTAGCAGGGAGCTCCTATAATTCACCCCTCCACTTT. Residues: CASSLAGSSYNSPLHF.

This chain connects TRBV11-2 to TRBJ2-2; no clear D. This CDR3 has 13 residues. Per germline, CDR1 SGHAT and CDR2 FQNNGV. The V gene lost 5 bases and the J gene lost 5 bases, with 9 bases spanning the gap. The CDR3 loop is CASSLRRTGELFF. In nucleotides, the CDR3 is TGTGCCAGCAGCCTCAGACGGACCGGGGAGCTGTTTTTT.

The CDR3 bases are TGTGCCAGCAGTTTACTAGCGGGGAGGAATACGCAGTATTTT. Protein sequence: CASSLLAGRNTQYF. The chain uses TRBV28 and TRBJ2-3; TRBD2 matches at 9 bases. The CDR3 is 14 residues long. Per germline, CDR1 MDHEN and CDR2 SYDVKM. Trimming removed 2 bases from V and 7 bases from J; junction bases left unmatched: 4.

V usage is TRBV27 and J usage is TRBJ2-7; possible D gene TRBD1, 6 bases. The CDR3 spans 15 residues. V lost 6 bases to trimming and J lost 0 bases, with 15 bases between them. CDR1 and CDR2 from the germline V gene are MNHEY and SMNVEV (reference sequence). CDR3 nucleotides: TGTGCCAGCAGAAAACAGGGTCTGAGCTCCTACGAGCAGTACTTC. Amino acid sequence: CASRKQGLSSYEQYF.

The count of this clone is one. V and J are TRBV27 and TRBJ1-3; TRBD1 might be the D (6 bases). Trimming left V 5 bases short and J 0 bases short, with 23 bases between. The germline gives CDR1 MNHEY, CDR2 SMNVEV (reference sequence). The length of the CDR3 is 19 residues. The CDR3 nucleotides read TGTGCCAGCAGTGAAACCGGGACACATCTTCCCAACTCTGGAAACACCATATATTTT. Its translation is CASSETGTHLPNSGNTIYF.

The chain combines TRBV6-5 with TRBJ1-2; D gene ambiguous. Trimming stripped 5 bases from V and 8 bases from J, with 9 bases between. The CDR3 is made up of 11 amino acids. Germline V gives CDR1 MNHEY, CDR2 SVGAGI. The CDR3 DNA reads as TGTGCCAGCAGTAAATCAATGGGCTACACCTTC. This translates into CASSKSMGYTF.

J is TRBJ2-7 and V is TRBV2; 7 bases align to TRBD1. Trimming cost V 3 bases and J 0 bases; bases outside gene matches: 8. The CDR3 contains 16 residues. CDR1 SNHLY and CDR2 FYNNEI come from the germline V gene. The CDR3 spells CASSDPGGASSYEQYF. CDR3 nucleotides: TGTGCCAGCAGTGACCCAGGGGGTGCTAGCTCCTACGAGCAGTACTTC. Combining the CDR3 with reference TRBV2 and TRBJ2-7 gives the whole variable domain EPEVTQTPSHQVTQMGQEVILRCVPISNHLYFYWYRQILGQKVEFLVSFYNNEISEKSEIFDDQFSVERPDGSNFTLKIRSTKLEDSAMYFCASSDPGGASSYEQYFGPGTRLTVT.

J is TRBJ2-7 and V is TRBV2, with 9 bases matching TRBD2. The CDR3 consists of 16 residues. CDR1 and CDR2 (germline): SNHLY, FYNNEI. Germline trimming cut 6 bases from V and 4 bases from J; bases unmatched to any gene: 13. The CDR3 protein is CASRSPTSGEGYEQYF. CDR3 bases: TGTGCCAGCAGATCGCCGACTAGCGGAGAGGGATACGAGCAGTACTTC.

The CDR3 is CASGVYTQYF. In nucleotides, the CDR3 is TGTGCCAGCGGAGTTTATACGCAGTATTTT. V gene TRBV28 combines with J gene TRBJ2-3; no definite D call. This CDR3 spans 10 amino acids. V was shortened by 8 bases and J by 7 bases, with 7 bases between the two germline ends. Germline lookup yields CDR1 MDHEN and CDR2 SYDVKM.

The chain carries TRBV2 and TRBJ2-7; D remains ambiguous. CDR3 length equals 14 residues. The germline V gene has CDR1 SNHLY and CDR2 FYNNEI. V lost 4 bases to trimming and J lost 5 bases, with 15 bases between them. CDR3 region: CASSVDTMGNEQYF. As DNA, the CDR3 is TGTGCCAGCAGTGTAGACACAATGGGGAACGAGCAGTACTTC.

The V gene is TRBV5-1, the J gene TRBJ1-1; 11 positions agree with TRBD1. The V gene's germline CDR1 is SGHRS and CDR2 YFSETQ. The V and J ends lost 5 bases and 3 bases, in that order; junction bases with no gene match: 3. This CDR3 has 14 residues. As DNA, the CDR3 is TGCGCCAGCAGATCGGACAGGGGGCACACTGAAGCTTTCTTT. This sequence encodes CASRSDRGHTEAFF.

The chain recombines TRBV7-3 with TRBJ1-1; D is unresolved. Germline CDR1 SGHTA, CDR2 FQGTGA. V lost 4 bases to trimming and J lost 2 bases, with 8 bases between them. The CDR3 has 13 amino acids. CDR3 residues: CASSYVPNTEAFF. For the CDR3, the DNA is TGTGCCAGCAGCTACGTACCAAACACTGAAGCTTTCTTT.

The chain carries TRBV6-5 and TRBJ1-4, with D hard to call. CDR3 size: 13 residues. Germline V CDR1 and CDR2: MNHEY, SVGAGI. V was clipped by 4 bases and J by 6 bases, with 9 bases between them. The CDR3 loop is CASSFSGDEKLFF. The CDR3 bases are TGTGCCAGCAGTTTTTCCGGCGATGAAAAACTGTTTTTT.

On this clone: The same CDR3 arises from other DNA sequences in this sample as well. The chain couples TRBV27 to TRBJ1-5; maybe TRBD1 (5 bases). The V end lost 5 bases, the J end lost 2 bases, and 10 bases lay between the germline ends. The CDR3 loop spans 14 amino acids. Germline V gene lookup returns CDR1 MNHEY and CDR2 SMNVEV (reference sequence). In DNA form, the CDR3 reads TGTGCCAGCAGTCCTTTGGGGGGCAATCAGCCCCAGCATTTT. Translation: CASSPLGGNQPQHF.

This clone was seen just once. The chain combines TRBV6-5 with TRBJ2-5, with D possibly being TRBD1 (6 bases). CDR1 and CDR2 (germline): MNHEY, SVGAGI. This CDR3 region has 14 residues. The ends were cut back, 6 bases at V and 3 bases at J, with 14 bases in the middle. Written as DNA, the CDR3 is TGTGCCAGCAGCAGACAGGACCGAAAAGAGACCCAGTACTTC. Protein: CASSRQDRKETQYF.

The V gene is TRBV5-6, the J gene TRBJ2-3; 10 positions agree with TRBD2. This CDR3 is 16 amino acids long. Per germline, CDR1 SGHDT and CDR2 YYEEEE. The ends lost 1 base at V and 6 bases at J; junction bases unmatched: 8. The CDR3 coding sequence is TGTGCCAGCAGCTTGCCTAGCGGGGGAGGCGGGGATACGCAGTATTTT. This gives the protein CASSLPSGGGGDTQYF.

In this sample, this clone turned up once. The chain joins TRBV9 to TRBJ2-1, with TRBD2 matching 8 bases. From germline, CDR1 is SGDLS and CDR2 YYNGEE. The CDR3 runs 17 residues. Trimming took 0 bases from V and 3 from J; bases not matched to a gene: 8. For the CDR3, the DNA is TGTGCCAGCAGCGTAGATTCTGCGGGGGGCTTCTACAATGAGCAGTTCTTC. Translating it yields CASSVDSAGGFYNEQFF.

The V call is TRBV7-6, the J call TRBJ2-5; D is perhaps TRBD1 or TRBD2 (7 bases each). The CDR3 contains 13 residues. Germline CDR1 reads SGHVS; CDR2 reads FNYEAQ. V lost 4 bases, J lost 7 bases, and 13 bases lay in between. Written as DNA, the CDR3 is TGTGCCAGCAGCTCCTCAGGGGGGGGGACCCAGTACTTC. This codes for CASSSSGGGTQYF.

This chain's CDR3 is CASSQLTGRRTF. The DNA for the CDR3 is TGTGCCAGCAGCCAATTAACAGGGCGCCGTACCTTC. V usage is TRBV16 and J usage is TRBJ1-2; tentatively, D is TRBD1 (6 bases). This CDR3 contains 12 residues. Trimming removed 1 base at V and 14 bases at J, with 14 bases between. CDR1 and CDR2 (germline): KGHSY, FQNENV.

This chain joins TRBV6-5 and TRBJ2-2, with D perhaps TRBD2 (5 bases). This CDR3 spans 12 amino acids. The ends were cut back, 6 bases at V and 5 bases at J, with 7 bases in the middle. CDR1 is MNHEY, CDR2 SVGAGI, per germline. CDR3 sequence: CASRRGTGELFF. The CDR3 nucleotides read TGTGCCAGCAGACGGGGTACCGGGGAGCTGTTTTTT.